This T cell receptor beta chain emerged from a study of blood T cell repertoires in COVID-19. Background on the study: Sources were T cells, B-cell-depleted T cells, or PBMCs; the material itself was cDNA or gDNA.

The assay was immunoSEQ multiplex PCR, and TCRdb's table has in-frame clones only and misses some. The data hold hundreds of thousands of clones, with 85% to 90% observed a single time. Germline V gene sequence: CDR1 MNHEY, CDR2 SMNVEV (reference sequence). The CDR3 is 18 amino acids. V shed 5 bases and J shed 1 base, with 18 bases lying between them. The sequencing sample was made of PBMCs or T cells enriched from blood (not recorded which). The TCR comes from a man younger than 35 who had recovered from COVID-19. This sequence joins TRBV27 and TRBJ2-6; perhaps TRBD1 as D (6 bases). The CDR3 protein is CASSALQGRNSGANVLTF. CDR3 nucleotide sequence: TGTGCCAGCAGTGCCCTACAGGGTCGAAATTCTGGGGCCAACGTCCTGACTTTC. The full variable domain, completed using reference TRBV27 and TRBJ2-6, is EAQVTQNPRYLITVTGKKLTVTCSQNMNHEYMSWYRQDPGLGLRQIYYSMNVEVTDKGDVPEGYKVSRKEKRNFPLILESPSPNQTSLYFCASSALQGRNSGANVLTFGAGSRLTVL.